The next 20 T cell receptor beta chains were all read from a single sample in a study of identical twins. TCRdb reanalysed the 5' RACE reads using MiXCR and keeps one entry per CDR3 protein. Among 700,000 or so distinct CDR3 sequences listed, roughly 8% were seen once. These same records also appear under a second study, on yellow fever vaccine responses in identical twins.

The sample was PBMCs. These receptors were collected from a woman in her late teens or twenties in good health.

The gene calls are TRBV5-1 and TRBJ2-3; D unresolved. This CDR3 has 15 amino acids. With 0 bases removed from V and 1 base from J, the gap between germline ends came to 9 bases. Germline V gene data show CDR1 as SGHRS and CDR2 as YFSETQ. The CDR3 reads CASSLGGKGTDTQYF. The CDR3 DNA reads TGCGCCAGCAGCTTGGGTGGGAAAGGCACAGATACGCAGTATTTT. Full variable domain (remainder filled in from reference TRBV5-1 and TRBJ2-3): KAGVTQTPRYLIKTRGQQVTLSCSPISGHRSVSWYQQTPGQGLQFLFEYFSETQRNKGNFPGRFSGRQFSNSRSEMNVSTLELGDSALYLCASSLGGKGTDTQYFGPGTRLTVL.

There are a few counts of this clonotype. V and J are TRBV7-8 and TRBJ2-2, with D hard to call. Trimming took off 1 base at V and 7 bases at J, with 13 bases between the two ends. The CDR3 consists of 15 residues. Germline V gene lookup returns CDR1 SGHVS and CDR2 FQNEAQ. The CDR3 coding sequence is TGTGCCAGCAGCTTAGGAATGGCAGAATTCGGGGAGCTGTTTTTT. Amino acid sequence: CASSLGMAEFGELFF.

This clonotype was seen many times. The V and J genes are TRBV5-5 and TRBJ2-3; 7 bases map to TRBD2. With 2 bases clipped from V and 2 bases from J, the junction kept 2 bases outside the gene matches. The CDR3 sequence is 14 residues long. Germline V gives CDR1 SGHKS, CDR2 YYEKEE (reference sequence). The chain's CDR3 is CASSLAGNTDTQYF. CDR3 nucleotide sequence: TGTGCCAGCAGCTTAGCGGGGAACACAGATACGCAGTATTTT.

This clonotype was counted only a few times. V gene TRBV28 combines with J gene TRBJ2-5; TRBD1 or TRBD2 may be the D gene (5 bases each). The CDR3 is made up of 16 amino acids. Germline values: CDR1 MDHEN, CDR2 SYDVKM. V was pared by 6 bases and J by 9 bases, with 26 bases between. The CDR3 sequence: CASRSAGRDQRLAQYF. The CDR3, as DNA: TGTGCCAGCAGATCCGCGGGCCGGGACCAACGTCTGGCCCAGTACTTC.

This chain uses TRBV29-1 with TRBJ1-1; D ambiguous. The germline V gene has CDR1 SQVTM and CDR2 ANQGSEA. V was trimmed by 1 base and J by 4 bases, leaving 10 bases between them. The CDR3 loop spans 13 amino acids. The CDR3 here is CSVEAIRATEAFF. CDR3 coding DNA: TGCAGCGTTGAAGCGATCAGAGCCACTGAAGCTTTCTTT.

This clonotype was counted at least ten times. The chain links TRBV15 to TRBJ2-1; D is possibly TRBD1 or TRBD2 (5 bases each). The CDR3 length is 12 residues. The V gene's germline CDR1 is LNHNV and CDR2 YYDKDF (reference sequence). The V and J ends lost 0 bases and 12 bases respectively, with 9 bases between them. The CDR3 nucleotides read TGTGCCACCAGCAGAGATGGGGGTGCGCAGTTCTTC. Protein: CATSRDGGAQFF.

This clonotype has only one observation. This chain uses TRBV4-1 with TRBJ2-7, with D perhaps TRBD1 or TRBD2 (6 bases each). The CDR3 runs to 15 residues. Germline-derived CDR1 and CDR2 are MGHRA and YSYEKL. V lost 5 bases to trimming and J lost 2 bases, with 16 bases between them. CDR3 protein: CASSGDRGLAYEQYF. The CDR3 coding sequence is TGCGCCAGCAGCGGGGACCGGGGGCTTGCCTACGAGCAGTACTTC.

The chain carries TRBV7-6 and TRBJ2-2, with D perhaps matching TRBD1 (6 bases). V gave up 0 bases and J gave up 7 bases, with 12 bases separating them. Germline V CDR1 and CDR2: SGHVS, FNYEAQ. The CDR3 loop spans 15 amino acids. CDR3 in amino acids: CASSLAGGAGGELFF. As DNA, the CDR3 is TGTGCCAGCAGCTTAGCTGGGGGCGCGGGCGGGGAGCTGTTTTTT.

The genes are TRBV9 and TRBJ2-3; TRBD1 matches 8 bases. V shed 3 bases, J shed 4 bases, and the junction held 10 bases outside the gene matches. The CDR3 spans 16 residues. Germline V CDR1 and CDR2: SGDLS, YYNGEE. For the CDR3, the DNA is TGTGCCAGCAGCGCACGTCAGGGGGCATTAGCAGATACGCAGTATTTT. Its protein product is CASSARQGALADTQYF.

The table lists this clonotype with many counts. The junction departs from the called germline gene at one end, perhaps through a read error. The gene calls are TRBV12-3 or TRBV12-4 and TRBJ2-1; 8 bases are shared with TRBD1. The CDR3 has 12 residues. DNA of the CDR3: TGTGCCAGCAGTCGATCGACAGGGGTTGGTCTCTTC. Encoded protein: CASSRSTGVGLF.

This clonotype was recorded a few times. The chain carries TRBV24-1 and TRBJ2-1; TRBD1 matches 9 bases. With 9 bases clipped from V and 6 bases from J, the junction kept 5 bases outside the gene matches. CDR1 is KGHDR, CDR2 SFDVKD, per germline. The CDR3 sequence is 13 residues long. CDR3 coding DNA: TGTGCCACCCGGACAGGGGTTGGCAATGAGCAGTTCTTC. Residues: CATRTGVGNEQFF.

This clonotype was counted ten times or more. The chain employs TRBV29-1 and TRBJ2-5; TRBD2 matches 7 bases. The V gene's germline CDR1 is SQVTM and CDR2 ANQGSEA. V shed 4 bases, J shed 5 bases, and the junction held 7 bases outside the gene matches. The CDR3 spans 13 residues. The CDR3 region has the DNA TGCAGCGTTGGGGCGGGAGTGGGGGAGACCCAGTACTTC. This sequence encodes CSVGAGVGETQYF.

This clonotype was seen ten or more times. This chain joins TRBV4-2 and TRBJ2-1; TRBD2 matches 12 bases. The CDR3 has 14 amino acids. Germline V gene sequence: CDR1 LGHNA, CDR2 YNFKEQ. The junction had 7 bases not matched to a gene; V was cut back by 9 bases and J by 7 bases. In DNA form, the CDR3 reads TGTGCCAGTAAGACTAGCGGGAGTTTTAATGAGCAGTTCTTC. This codes for CASKTSGSFNEQFF.

This clonotype was seen only a few times. The rearrangement uses TRBV7-9 and TRBJ2-5, with D possibly matching TRBD2 (5 bases). The germline CDR1 and CDR2 sequences are SEHNR and FQNEAQ (reference sequence). The V end lost 1 base, the J end lost 2 bases, and 11 bases lay between the germline ends. The CDR3 is made up of 15 amino acids. Here the CDR3 reads CASSLGGVYQETQYF. The DNA of the CDR3 is TGTGCCAGCAGCTTAGGGGGAGTGTATCAAGAGACCCAGTACTTC.

V and J are TRBV4-3 and TRBJ2-7; no clear D gene. The V end lost 2 bases, the J end lost 3 bases, and 17 bases lay between the germline ends. The germline CDR1 and CDR2 sequences are LGHNA and YSLEER. The CDR3 length is 16 residues. The DNA of the CDR3 is TGCGCCAGCAGCCAATTCTCCGGAGCGACTCACTACGAGCAGTACTTC. Translating gives CASSQFSGATHYEQYF.

The chain combines TRBV5-1 with TRBJ2-2; D call uncertain. CDR1 is SGHRS, CDR2 YFSETQ, per germline. The CDR3 is 17 amino acids. V was shortened by 0 bases and J by 3 bases, with 15 bases between the two germline ends. The CDR3 sequence: CASSLVVVARDTGELFF. The CDR3 nucleotides are TGCGCCAGCAGCTTGGTGGTAGTGGCAAGAGACACCGGGGAGCTGTTTTTT.

This clonotype was observed a handful of times. The V gene is TRBV5-1, the J gene TRBJ1-1, with D unclear. The germline V and J ends were trimmed by 0 bases and 4 bases, with 7 bases remaining between them. The germline V gene has CDR1 SGHRS and CDR2 YFSETQ. The CDR3 contains 13 residues. The CDR3 region is CASSLGETTEAFF. The CDR3 nucleotides are TGCGCCAGCAGCTTGGGGGAGACCACTGAAGCTTTCTTT.

This clonotype has ten or more counts. J is TRBJ2-7 and V is TRBV12-3 or TRBV12-4; 9 nucleotides agree with TRBD1. With 8 bases clipped from V and 5 bases from J, the junction kept 13 bases outside the gene matches. CDR3 length: 15 amino acids. CDR3 coding DNA: TGTGCCAGCGGCGTGAGACCCGGGACAGGGAACGAGCAGTACTTC. Residues: CASGVRPGTGNEQYF.

The chain has TRBV6-5 and TRBJ2-7; D might be TRBD1 (6 bases). The ends were cut back, 0 bases at V and 0 bases at J, with 9 bases in the middle. The CDR3 covers 15 residues. Germline V CDR1 and CDR2: MNHEY, SVGAGI. CDR3 residues: CASSYSRQDSYEQYF. The CDR3 DNA reads as TGTGCCAGCAGTTACTCGAGACAGGACTCCTACGAGCAGTACTTC.

This clonotype was found many times. The chain joins TRBV5-1 to TRBJ1-5, with 7 positions matching TRBD1. CDR1 is SGHRS and CDR2 is YFSETQ in the germline V gene. The ends lost 6 bases at V and 0 bases at J; junction bases unmatched: 6. The CDR3 contains 15 residues. This CDR3 is CASTSTGDSNQPQHF. The CDR3, as DNA: TGCGCCAGCACCTCCACAGGGGATAGCAATCAGCCCCAGCATTTT.